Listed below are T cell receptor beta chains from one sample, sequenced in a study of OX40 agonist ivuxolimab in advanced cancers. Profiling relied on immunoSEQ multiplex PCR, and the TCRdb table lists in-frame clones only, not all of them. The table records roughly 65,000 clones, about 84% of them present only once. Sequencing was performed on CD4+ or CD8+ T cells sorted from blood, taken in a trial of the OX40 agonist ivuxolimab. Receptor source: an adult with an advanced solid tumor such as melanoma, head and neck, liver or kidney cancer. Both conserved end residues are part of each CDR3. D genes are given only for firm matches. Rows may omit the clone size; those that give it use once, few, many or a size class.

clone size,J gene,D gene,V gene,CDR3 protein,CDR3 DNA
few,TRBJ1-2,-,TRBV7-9,CASSLYGYGYTF,TGTGCCAGCAGCTTATACGGGTATGGCTACACCTTC
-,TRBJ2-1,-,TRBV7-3,CASSLSLNSNEQFF,TGTGCCAGCAGCTTAAGCCTCAATTCCAATGAGCAGTTCTTC
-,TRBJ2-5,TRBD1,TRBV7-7,CASSRQGLFEETQYF,TGTGCCAGCAGCCGACAGGGGCTCTTTGAAGAGACCCAGTACTTC
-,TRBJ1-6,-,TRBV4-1,CASSQGLNRMDSPLHF,TGCGCCAGCAGCCAAGGTCTGAATCGAATGGATTCACCCCTCCACTTT
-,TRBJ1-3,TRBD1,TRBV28,CASRTSGTGVNTIYF,TGTGCCAGCAGGACCTCCGGGACAGGGGTTAACACCATATATTTT
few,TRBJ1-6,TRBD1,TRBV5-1,CASRAFGDGQGGNSPLHF,TGCGCCAGCAGGGCCTTTGGGGATGGACAGGGGGGAAATTCACCCCTCCACTTT
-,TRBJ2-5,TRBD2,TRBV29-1,CSVLSGDQETQYF,TGCAGCGTTCTTAGCGGGGATCAAGAGACCCAGTACTTC
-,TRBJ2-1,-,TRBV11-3,CASSLVDPGRIHNEQFF,TGTGCCAGCAGCTTAGTCGACCCGGGCAGGATCCACAATGAGCAGTTCTTC
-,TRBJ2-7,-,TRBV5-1,CASSSNFDSYNYEQYF,TGCGCCAGCAGCTCTAACTTCGACAGTTACAACTACGAGCAGTACTTC
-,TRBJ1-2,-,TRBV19,CASTRNYGYTF,TGTGCCAGTACCAGAAACTATGGCTACACCTTC
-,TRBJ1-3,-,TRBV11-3,CASSFDSSGNTIYF,TGTGCCAGCAGCTTTGACAGCTCTGGAAACACCATATATTTT
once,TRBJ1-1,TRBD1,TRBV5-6,CASSPQGGLGNTEAFF,TGTGCCAGCAGCCCACAGGGGGGTTTGGGGAACACTGAAGCTTTCTTT
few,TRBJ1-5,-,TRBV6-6,CASSLPGWPQHF,TGTGCCAGCAGTCTTCCGGGATGGCCCCAGCATTTT
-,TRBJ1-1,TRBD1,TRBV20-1,CSARGQGYAFF,TGCAGTGCTAGGGGACAGGGGTATGCTTTCTTT
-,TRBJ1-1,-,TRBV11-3,CASSKRQYAEAFF,TGTGCCAGCAGCAAACGACAGTACGCTGAAGCTTTCTTT
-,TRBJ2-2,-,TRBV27,CASSFVRGTGELFF,TGTGCCAGCAGTTTCGTCAGGGGAACCGGGGAGCTGTTTTTT
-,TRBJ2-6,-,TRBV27,CASSLGGPALSGANVLTF,TGTGCCAGCAGTTTGGGGGGGCCGGCCCTCTCTGGGGCCAACGTCCTGACTTTC
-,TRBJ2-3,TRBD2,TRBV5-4,CASSSGTRTSTDTQYF,TGTGCCAGCAGCTCCGGGACTAGAACTAGCACAGATACGCAGTATTTT
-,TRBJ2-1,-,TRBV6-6,CAASRDSYNEQFF,TGTGCCGCCAGCCGGGACTCCTACAATGAGCAGTTCTTC
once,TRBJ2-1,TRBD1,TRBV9,CASSSWTGFNEQFF,TGTGCCAGCAGCTCTTGGACAGGTTTCAATGAGCAGTTCTTC
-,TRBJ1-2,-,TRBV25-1,CASSETANYGYTF,TGTGCCAGCAGTGAAACAGCGAACTATGGCTACACCTTC
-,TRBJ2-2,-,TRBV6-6,CASSLQAGELFF,TGTGCCAGCAGCCTACAAGCCGGGGAGCTGTTTTTT
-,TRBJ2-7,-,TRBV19,CASRDGSYEQYF,TGTGCCTCCCGGGACGGTTCCTACGAGCAGTACTTC
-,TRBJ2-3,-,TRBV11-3,CASSRSVADTQYF,TGTGCCAGCAGCCGATCGGTGGCGGATACGCAGTATTTT
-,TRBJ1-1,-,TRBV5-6,CASSLIRVVGTEAFF,TGTGCCAGCAGCTTGATCAGGGTAGTGGGGACTGAAGCTTTCTTT
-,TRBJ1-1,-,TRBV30,CAWREGSWTEAFF,TGTGCCTGGAGGGAGGGGAGTTGGACTGAAGCTTTCTTT
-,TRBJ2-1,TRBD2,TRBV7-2,CASSTRLAGGSSYNEQFF,TGTGCCAGCAGCACCCGACTAGCGGGGGGGAGCTCCTACAATGAGCAGTTCTTC
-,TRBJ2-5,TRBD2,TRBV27,CASSFTSGGETQYF,TGTGCCAGCAGTTTTACTAGCGGGGGAGAGACCCAGTACTTC
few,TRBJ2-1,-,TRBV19,CASSWGREGEQFF,TGTGCCAGTAGTTGGGGGAGAGAGGGTGAGCAGTTCTTC
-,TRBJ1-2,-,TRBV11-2,CASFRGGHGYGYTF,TGTGCCAGCTTCCGGGGGGGGCACGGCTATGGCTACACCTTC